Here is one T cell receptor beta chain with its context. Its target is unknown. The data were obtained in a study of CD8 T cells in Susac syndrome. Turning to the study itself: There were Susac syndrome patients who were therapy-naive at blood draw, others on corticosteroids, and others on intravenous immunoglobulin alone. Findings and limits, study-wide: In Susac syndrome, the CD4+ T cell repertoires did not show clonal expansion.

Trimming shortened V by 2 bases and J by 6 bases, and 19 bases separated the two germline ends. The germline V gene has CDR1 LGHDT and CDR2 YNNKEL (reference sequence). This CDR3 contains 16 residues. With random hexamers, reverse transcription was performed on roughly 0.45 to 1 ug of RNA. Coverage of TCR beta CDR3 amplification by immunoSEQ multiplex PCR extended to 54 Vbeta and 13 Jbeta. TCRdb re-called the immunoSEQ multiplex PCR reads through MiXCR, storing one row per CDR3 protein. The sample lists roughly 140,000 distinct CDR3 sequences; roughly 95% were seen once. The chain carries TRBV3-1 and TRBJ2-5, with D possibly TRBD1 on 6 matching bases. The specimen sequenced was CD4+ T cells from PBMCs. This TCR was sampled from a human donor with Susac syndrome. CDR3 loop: CASSQSPGGQLKTQYF. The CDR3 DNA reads TGTGCCAGCAGCCAATCCCCGGGCGGACAGCTGAAGACCCAGTACTTC.